A single sample is the source of the 14 T cell receptor beta chains below, sequenced in a study of cytomegalovirus exposure and HLA in healthy donors. PCR primers comprised 60 Vbeta and 13 Jbeta primers. TCRdb's table, derived via immunoSEQ multiplex PCR, lists solely in-frame clones and lacks some. The data contain some 130,000 clones, approximately 77% of them singletons. Sequencing was performed on PBMCs. The receptors come from a woman aged 40 to 55 in good health and CMV-seronegative.

V usage is TRBV28 and J usage is TRBJ2-7, with 7 bases aligning to TRBD1. V shed 6 bases, J shed 1 base, and the junction held 6 bases outside the gene matches. CDR1 is MDHEN, CDR2 SYDVKM, per germline. The CDR3 has 14 amino acids. The chain's CDR3 is CASSHPGQSYEQYF. The CDR3 nucleotides are TGTGCCAGCAGCCATCCGGGACAGTCCTACGAGCAGTACTTC.

Written as DNA, the CDR3 is TGTGCCAGCAGCTGGGGGGGGCAGACTGAAGCTTTCTTT. Translated, it gives CASSWGGQTEAFF. This chain links TRBV7-6 with TRBJ1-1; tentative D call: TRBD1 (6 bases). The CDR3 is 13 residues long. V was clipped by 4 bases and J by 5 bases, with 11 bases between them. The germline gives CDR1 SGHVS, CDR2 FNYEAQ.

The chain is built from TRBV11-3 and TRBJ2-3, with 7 positions matching TRBD1. Per germline, CDR1 SGHNT and CDR2 YENEEA. With V trimmed by 0 bases and J by 7 bases, 10 bases remained unmatched. The CDR3 runs 16 residues. DNA of the CDR3: TGTGCCAGCAGCTTAGAAGGTGACAGGGTGGGAAATACGCAGTATTTT. Its translation: CASSLEGDRVGNTQYF. Combining the CDR3 with reference TRBV11-3 and TRBJ2-3 gives the whole variable domain EAGVVQSPRYKIIEKKQPVAFWCNPISGHNTLYWYLQNLGQGPELLIRYENEEAVDDSQLPKDRFSAERLKGVDSTLKIQPAELGDSAVYLCASSLEGDRVGNTQYFGPGTRLTVL.

With regard to this clone: The CDR3 does not close with the conserved phenylalanine or tryptophan, likely indicating a read error. The rearrangement links TRBV5-6 to TRBJ1-6; D remains ambiguous. This CDR3 is 13 amino acids long. Germline V CDR1 and CDR2: SGHDT, YYEEEE. The V gene lost 4 bases and the J gene lost 7 bases, with 9 bases spanning the gap. The CDR3 reads CASSGRENSPLHS. The DNA of the CDR3 is TGTGCCAGCAGCGGGAGGGAAAATTCACCCCTCCACTCT.

DNA of the CDR3: TGTGCCAGCAGCTCCGGGGGAAATACCTACGAGCAGTACTTC. Translation gives CASSSGGNTYEQYF. V and J are TRBV5-4 and TRBJ2-7; tentative D call: TRBD2 (6 bases). CDR1 is SGHNT and CDR2 is YYREEE in the germline V gene (reference sequence). V was pared by 3 bases and J by 2 bases, with 12 bases between. The CDR3 extends over 14 amino acids. Using reference TRBV5-4 and TRBJ2-7 for the parts outside the CDR3, the full variable domain is ETGVTQSPTHLIKTRGQQVTLRCSSQSGHNTVSWYQQALGQGPQFIFQYYREEENGRGNFPPRFSGLQFPNYSSELNVNALELDDSALYLCASSSGGNTYEQYFGPGTRLTVT.

J is TRBJ1-4 and V is TRBV10-3; 7 positions agree with TRBD1. The CDR3 contains 14 residues. J was trimmed by 6 bases and V by 4 bases; bases with no gene match: 5. Germline V gene data show CDR1 as ENHRY and CDR2 as SYGVKD. The CDR3 here is CAISGGQEDEKLFF. In DNA form, the CDR3 reads TGTGCCATCAGTGGCGGACAGGAGGATGAAAAACTGTTTTTT.

The V gene is TRBV18, the J gene TRBJ1-5; 10 nucleotides line up with TRBD1. The CDR3 has 15 residues. The trim removed 2 bases at V and 10 bases at J, leaving 8 bases unmatched. In germline, CDR1 is KGHSH, CDR2 LQKENI. This CDR3 is CASSPGTGESRPQHF. Here the CDR3 DNA reads TGTGCCAGCTCACCAGGGACAGGGGAGAGTCGCCCCCAGCATTTT.

The V and J genes are TRBV25-1 and TRBJ1-3, with no clear D. The V end lost 7 bases, the J end lost 1 base, and 14 bases lay between the germline ends. The V gene's germline CDR1 is MGHDK and CDR2 SYGVNS. The CDR3 covers 15 residues. The CDR3 nucleotides are TGTGCCAGCACCTCTAGTCAGCAGTCTGGAAACACCATATATTTT. This codes for CASTSSQQSGNTIYF.

V gene TRBV7-2 combines with J gene TRBJ1-1, with TRBD1 matching over 7 bases. CDR1 and CDR2 (germline): SGHTA, FQGNSA. The ends lost 4 bases at V and 0 bases at J; junction bases unmatched: 11. The CDR3 consists of 17 residues. The CDR3 loop reads CASSSVTGRGVNTEAFF. In nucleotides, the CDR3 is TGTGCCAGCAGCTCCGTGACAGGGCGAGGTGTGAACACTGAAGCTTTCTTT.

The genes are TRBV11-2 and TRBJ1-1; the D is unclear. The germline gives CDR1 SGHAT, CDR2 FQNNGV. The germline V and J ends were trimmed by 1 base and 10 bases, with 16 bases remaining between them. This CDR3 is built from 14 residues. The CDR3 protein is CASSLVAVVGLAFF. CDR3 DNA: TGTGCCAGCAGCTTAGTGGCGGTCGTAGGCTTAGCTTTCTTT.

This clone has a handful of counts. The V and J genes are TRBV7-9 and TRBJ1-4, with 7 nucleotides matching TRBD1. Germline-derived CDR1 and CDR2 are SEHNR and FQNEAQ (reference sequence). The V segment lost 2 bases and the J segment 3 bases; nucleotides outside the gene matches: 3. The CDR3 is 15 amino acids. This chain's CDR3 is CASSLTGQPNEKLFF. The CDR3 DNA reads as TGTGCCAGCAGCTTAACGGGACAGCCTAATGAAAAACTGTTTTTT.

In its sample, this clone was seen a few times. This sequence joins TRBV5-1 and TRBJ2-3; D gene unclear. With 3 bases removed from V and 0 bases from J, the gap between germline ends came to 8 bases. The CDR3 has 14 residues. The germline CDR1 and CDR2 sequences are SGHRS and YFSETQ. The CDR3 spells CASSSSTSTDTQYF. Written as DNA, the CDR3 is TGCGCCAGCAGCTCGTCAACTAGCACAGATACGCAGTATTTT.

This clone came up a few times. The V gene is TRBV6-5, the J gene TRBJ2-7; TRBD1 agrees at 8 bases. The CDR3 loop spans 16 amino acids. With 4 bases clipped from V and 6 bases from J, the junction kept 14 bases outside the gene matches. In germline, CDR1 is MNHEY, CDR2 SVGAGI. The CDR3 loop is CASSCPRRTGRVEQYF. The CDR3 region has the DNA TGTGCCAGCAGTTGCCCTCGTAGGACAGGGCGTGTCGAGCAGTACTTC.

This rearrangement joins TRBV5-4 to TRBJ1-2; possibly TRBD1 for D (5 bases). V lost 0 bases, J lost 4 bases, and 10 bases lay in between. Germline CDR1 reads SGHNT; CDR2 reads YYREEE (reference sequence). This CDR3 contains 14 residues. The CDR3 is CASSLEQGSYGYTF. The CDR3 DNA follows: TGTGCCAGCAGCTTGGAGCAGGGTTCCTATGGCTACACCTTC.